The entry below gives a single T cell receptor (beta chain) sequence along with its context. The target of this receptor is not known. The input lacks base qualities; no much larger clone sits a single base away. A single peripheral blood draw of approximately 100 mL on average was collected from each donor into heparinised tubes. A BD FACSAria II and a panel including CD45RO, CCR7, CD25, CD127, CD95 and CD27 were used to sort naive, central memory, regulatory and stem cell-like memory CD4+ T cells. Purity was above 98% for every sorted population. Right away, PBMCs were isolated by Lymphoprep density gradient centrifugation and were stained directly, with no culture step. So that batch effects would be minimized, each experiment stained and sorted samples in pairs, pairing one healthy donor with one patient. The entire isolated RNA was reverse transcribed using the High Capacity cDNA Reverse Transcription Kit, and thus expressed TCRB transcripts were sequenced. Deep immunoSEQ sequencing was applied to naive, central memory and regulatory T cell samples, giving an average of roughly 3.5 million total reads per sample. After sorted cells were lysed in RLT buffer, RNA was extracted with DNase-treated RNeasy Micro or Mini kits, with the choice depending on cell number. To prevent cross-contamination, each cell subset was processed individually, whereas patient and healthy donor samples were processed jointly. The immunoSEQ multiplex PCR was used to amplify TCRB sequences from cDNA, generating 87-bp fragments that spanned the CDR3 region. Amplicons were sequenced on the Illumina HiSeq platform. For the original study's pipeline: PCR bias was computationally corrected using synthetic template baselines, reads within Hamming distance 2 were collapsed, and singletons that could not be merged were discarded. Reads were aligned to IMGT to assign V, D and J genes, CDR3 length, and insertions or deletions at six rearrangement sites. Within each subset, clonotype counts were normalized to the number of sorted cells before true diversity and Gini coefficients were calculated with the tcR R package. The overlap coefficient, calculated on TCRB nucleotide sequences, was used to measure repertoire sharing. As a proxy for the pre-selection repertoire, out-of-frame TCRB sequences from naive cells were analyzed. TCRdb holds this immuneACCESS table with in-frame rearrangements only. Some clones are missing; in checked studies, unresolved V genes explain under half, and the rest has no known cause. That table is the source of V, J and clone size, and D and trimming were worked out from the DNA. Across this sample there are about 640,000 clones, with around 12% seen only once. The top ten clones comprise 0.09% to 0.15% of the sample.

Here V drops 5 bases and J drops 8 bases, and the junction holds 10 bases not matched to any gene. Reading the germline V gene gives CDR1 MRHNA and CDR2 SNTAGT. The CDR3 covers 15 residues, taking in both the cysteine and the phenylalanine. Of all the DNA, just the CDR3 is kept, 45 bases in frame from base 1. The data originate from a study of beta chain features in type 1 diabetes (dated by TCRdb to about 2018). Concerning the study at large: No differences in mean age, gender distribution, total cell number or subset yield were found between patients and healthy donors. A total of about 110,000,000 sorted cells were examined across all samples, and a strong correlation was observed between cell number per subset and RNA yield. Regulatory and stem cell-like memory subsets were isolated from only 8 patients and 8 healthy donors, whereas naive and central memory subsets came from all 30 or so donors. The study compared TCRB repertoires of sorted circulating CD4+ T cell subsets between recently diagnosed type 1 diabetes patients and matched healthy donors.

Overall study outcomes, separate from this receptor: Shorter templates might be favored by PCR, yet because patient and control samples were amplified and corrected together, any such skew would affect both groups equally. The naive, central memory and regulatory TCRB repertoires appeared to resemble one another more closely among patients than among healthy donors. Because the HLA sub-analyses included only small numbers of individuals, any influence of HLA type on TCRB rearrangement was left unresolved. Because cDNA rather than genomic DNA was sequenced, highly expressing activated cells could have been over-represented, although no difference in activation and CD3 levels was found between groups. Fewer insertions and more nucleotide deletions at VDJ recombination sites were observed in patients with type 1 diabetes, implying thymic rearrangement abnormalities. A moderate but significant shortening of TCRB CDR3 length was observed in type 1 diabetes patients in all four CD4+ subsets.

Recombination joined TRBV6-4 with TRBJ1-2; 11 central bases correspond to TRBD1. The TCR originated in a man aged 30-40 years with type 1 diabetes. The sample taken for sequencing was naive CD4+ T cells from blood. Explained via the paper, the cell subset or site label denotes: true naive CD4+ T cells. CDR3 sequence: CASSRTGGGQGGYTF. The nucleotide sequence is TGTGCCAGCAGTCGGACAGGGGGCGGCCAAGGAGGCTACACCTTC.